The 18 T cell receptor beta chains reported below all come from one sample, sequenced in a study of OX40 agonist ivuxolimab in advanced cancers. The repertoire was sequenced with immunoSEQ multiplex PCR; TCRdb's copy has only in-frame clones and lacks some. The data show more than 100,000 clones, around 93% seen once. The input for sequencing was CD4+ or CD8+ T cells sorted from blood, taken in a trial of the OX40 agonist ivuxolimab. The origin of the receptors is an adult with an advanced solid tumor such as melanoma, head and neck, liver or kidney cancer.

The CDR3, as DNA: TGTGCCAGCGTGGGGGGCCCCTATGGCTACACCTTC. Translated: CASVGGPYGYTF. The chain links TRBV28 to TRBJ1-2; D is perhaps TRBD1 (6 bases). CDR3 length: 12 residues. CDR1 and CDR2 from the germline V gene are MDHEN and SYDVKM. Trimming removed 8 bases from V and 4 bases from J, with 11 bases in between.

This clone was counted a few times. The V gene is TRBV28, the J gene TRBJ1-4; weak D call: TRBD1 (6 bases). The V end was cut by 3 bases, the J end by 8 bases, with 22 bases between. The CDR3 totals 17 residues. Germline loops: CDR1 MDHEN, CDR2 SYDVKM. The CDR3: CASSFGGRALREEKLFF. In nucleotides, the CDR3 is TGTGCCAGCAGTTTTGGGGGCAGAGCCCTACGGGAGGAAAAACTGTTTTTT.

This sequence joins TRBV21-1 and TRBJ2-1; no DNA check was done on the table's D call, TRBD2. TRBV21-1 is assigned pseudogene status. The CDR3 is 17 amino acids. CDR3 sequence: CASNWDGPGGRGNEQFF. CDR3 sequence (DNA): TGTGCCAGCAATTGGGATGGTCCGGGAGGTAGGGGCAATGAGCAGTTCTTC.

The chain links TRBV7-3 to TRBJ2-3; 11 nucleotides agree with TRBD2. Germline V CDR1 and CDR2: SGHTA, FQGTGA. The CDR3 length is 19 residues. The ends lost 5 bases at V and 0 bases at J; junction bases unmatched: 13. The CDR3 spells CASSPFGLAGGGSTDTQYF. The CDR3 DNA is TGTGCCAGCAGCCCCTTTGGCCTAGCGGGAGGAGGCAGCACAGATACGCAGTATTTT.

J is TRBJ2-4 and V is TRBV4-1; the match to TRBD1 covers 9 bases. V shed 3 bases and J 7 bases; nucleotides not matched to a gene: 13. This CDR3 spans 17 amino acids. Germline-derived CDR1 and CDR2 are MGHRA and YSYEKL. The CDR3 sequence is CASSHPGGGTGSNIQYF. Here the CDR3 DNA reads TGCGCCAGCAGCCACCCAGGGGGAGGGACAGGGTCGAACATTCAGTACTTC.

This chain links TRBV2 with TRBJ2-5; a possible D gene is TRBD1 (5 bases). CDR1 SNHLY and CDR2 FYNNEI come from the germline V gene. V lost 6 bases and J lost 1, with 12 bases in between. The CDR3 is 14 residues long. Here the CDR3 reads CASSSSRVQETQYF. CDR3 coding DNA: TGTGCCAGCAGCTCAAGCAGGGTCCAAGAGACCCAGTACTTC.

The CDR3 reads CASSLALGGAVNTEAFF. CDR3 sequence (DNA): TGCGCCAGCAGCTTGGCCCTTGGGGGGGCCGTGAACACTGAAGCTTTCTTT. The chain recombines TRBV5-1 with TRBJ1-1, with a possible D match to TRBD1 (6 bases). Germline values: CDR1 SGHRS, CDR2 YFSETQ. The CDR3 loop spans 17 amino acids. V gave up 0 bases and J gave up 0 bases, with 15 bases separating them.

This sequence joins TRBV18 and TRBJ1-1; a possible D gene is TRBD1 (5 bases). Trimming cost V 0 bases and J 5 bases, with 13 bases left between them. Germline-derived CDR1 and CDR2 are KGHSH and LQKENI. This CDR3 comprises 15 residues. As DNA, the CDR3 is TGTGCCAGCTCACCACCGAAAGGGGAGGGGACTGAAGCTTTCTTT. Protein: CASSPPKGEGTEAFF.

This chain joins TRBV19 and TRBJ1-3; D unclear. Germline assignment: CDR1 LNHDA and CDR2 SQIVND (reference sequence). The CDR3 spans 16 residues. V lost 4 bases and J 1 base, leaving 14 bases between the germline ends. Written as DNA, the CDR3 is TGTGCCAGTAGTACCCCGGAGGTATTTTCTGGAAACACCATATATTTT. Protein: CASSTPEVFSGNTIYF.

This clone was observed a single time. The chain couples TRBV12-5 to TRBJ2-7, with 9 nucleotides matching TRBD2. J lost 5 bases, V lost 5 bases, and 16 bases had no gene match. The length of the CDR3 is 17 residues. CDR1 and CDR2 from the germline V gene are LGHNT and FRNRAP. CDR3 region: CASGAGLAYNSAHEQYF. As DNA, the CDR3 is TGTGCTAGTGGTGCCGGACTAGCGTACAACTCAGCCCACGAGCAGTACTTC.

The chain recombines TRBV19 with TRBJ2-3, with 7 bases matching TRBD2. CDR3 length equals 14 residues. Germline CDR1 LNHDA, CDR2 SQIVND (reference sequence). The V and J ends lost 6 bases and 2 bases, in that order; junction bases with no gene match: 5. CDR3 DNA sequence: TGTGCCAGTAGGGGGGGGATAGCCACAGATACGCAGTATTTT. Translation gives CASRGGIATDTQYF.

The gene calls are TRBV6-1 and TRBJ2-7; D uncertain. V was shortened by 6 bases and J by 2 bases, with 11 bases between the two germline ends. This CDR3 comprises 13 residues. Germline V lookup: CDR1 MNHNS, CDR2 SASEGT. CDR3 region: CASRAGVPYEQYF. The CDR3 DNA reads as TGTGCCAGCAGGGCTGGGGTTCCCTACGAGCAGTACTTC.

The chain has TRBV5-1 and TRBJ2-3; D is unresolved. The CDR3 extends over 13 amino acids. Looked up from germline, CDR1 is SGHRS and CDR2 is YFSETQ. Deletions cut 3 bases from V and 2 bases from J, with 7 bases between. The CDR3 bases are TGCGCCAGCAGCTCCGACCCCACAGATACGCAGTATTTT. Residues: CASSSDPTDTQYF.

The CDR3 nucleotides read TGTGCTAGTGGTTTGGCCCTCACGGGGGTCGTGGCCGAGCAGTACTTC. Translated, it gives CASGLALTGVVAEQYF. V gene TRBV12-5 combines with J gene TRBJ2-7, with D possibly being TRBD2 (6 bases). CDR3 length: 16 amino acids. The germline V gene encodes CDR1 LGHNT and CDR2 FRNRAP. Trimming removed 1 base from V and 6 bases from J, with 19 bases in between.

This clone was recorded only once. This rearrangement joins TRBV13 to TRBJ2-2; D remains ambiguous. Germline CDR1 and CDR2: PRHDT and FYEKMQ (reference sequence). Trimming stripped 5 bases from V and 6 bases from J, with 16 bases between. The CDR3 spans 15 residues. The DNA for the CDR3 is TGTGCCAGCAGCGCCCGGACGGGCATCCCCGGGGAGCTGTTTTTT. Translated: CASSARTGIPGELFF.

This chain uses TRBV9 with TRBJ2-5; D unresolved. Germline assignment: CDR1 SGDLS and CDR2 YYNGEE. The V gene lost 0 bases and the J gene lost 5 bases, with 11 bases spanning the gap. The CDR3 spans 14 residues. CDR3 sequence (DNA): TGTGCCAGCAGCGTAGGGTCTAGGATGGAGACCCAGTACTTC. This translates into CASSVGSRMETQYF.

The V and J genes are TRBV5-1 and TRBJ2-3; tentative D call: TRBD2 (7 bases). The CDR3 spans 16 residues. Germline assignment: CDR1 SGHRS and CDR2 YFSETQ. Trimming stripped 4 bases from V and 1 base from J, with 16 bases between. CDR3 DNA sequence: TGCGCCAGCAGCCCCGAGGGGGGGGGCGGCACAGATACGCAGTATTTT. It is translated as CASSPEGGGGTDTQYF.

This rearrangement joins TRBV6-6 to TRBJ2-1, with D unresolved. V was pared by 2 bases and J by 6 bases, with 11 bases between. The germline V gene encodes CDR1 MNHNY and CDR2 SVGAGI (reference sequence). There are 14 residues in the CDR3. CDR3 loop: CASSYRPESNEQFF. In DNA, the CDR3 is TGTGCCAGCAGTTACCGACCAGAATCCAATGAGCAGTTCTTC.